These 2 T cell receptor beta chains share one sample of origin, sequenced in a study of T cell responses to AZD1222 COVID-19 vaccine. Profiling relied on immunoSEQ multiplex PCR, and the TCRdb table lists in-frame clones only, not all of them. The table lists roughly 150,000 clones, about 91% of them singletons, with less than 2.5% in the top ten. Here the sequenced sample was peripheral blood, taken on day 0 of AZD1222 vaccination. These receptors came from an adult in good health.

The DNA of the CDR3 is TGTGCCAGCAGCTTAAGGAGACTGGCGGGAGGGCGGGGCGATACGCAGTATTTT. Translated, it gives CASSLRRLAGGRGDTQYF. The V gene is TRBV7-9, the J gene TRBJ2-3; TRBD2 aligns across 9 bases. This CDR3 is 18 amino acids long. CDR1 is SEHNR, CDR2 FQNEAQ, per germline (reference sequence). The V and J ends lost 2 bases and 6 bases, in that order; junction bases with no gene match: 15.

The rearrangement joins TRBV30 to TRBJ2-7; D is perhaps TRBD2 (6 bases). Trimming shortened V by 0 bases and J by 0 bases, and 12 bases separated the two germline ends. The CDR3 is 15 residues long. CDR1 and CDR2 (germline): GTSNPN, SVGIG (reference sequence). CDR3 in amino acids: CAWSVGTSASYEQYF. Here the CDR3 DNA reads TGTGCCTGGAGTGTAGGGACTTCAGCCTCCTACGAGCAGTACTTC. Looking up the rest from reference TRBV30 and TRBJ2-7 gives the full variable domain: SQTIHQWPATLVQPVGSPLSLECTVEGTSNPNLYWYRQAAGRGLQLLFYSVGIGQISSEVPQNLSASRPQDRQFILSSKKLLLSDSGFYLCAWSVGTSASYEQYFGPGTRLTVT.